This TCR beta chain was recorded in a study of regulatory T cells in long-lasting Graves disease. For the study at large: By definition, persistent Graves' disease involved antithyroid drugs for over 5 years alongside positive TSH receptor antibodies. General study points: Newly diagnosed patients had higher TCR diversity than persistent Graves' patients did.

Library construction for TCR beta used iRepertoire HTBI primers and Arm-PCR of CDR3 regions. One entry per CDR3 protein, called by TCRdb with MiXCR from the multiplex PCR reads. This sample has 250,000 to 300,000 distinct CDR3 sequences, with 22% found just once. The time point denotes: persistent/refractory GD, antithyroid drugs over 5 years with positive TRAb. From RNA extracted from PBMCs, the TCR library was made. All patients originated from an endocrinology department located in Xi'an, China. In regard to this clonotype: Its antigen is not identified.

The sample consisted of peripheral blood mononuclear cells (PBMCs), taken when the disease was refractory, from a patient treated with antithyroid drugs. This receptor was taken from a female donor with Graves disease.

CDR3 loop: CASSLTGGNTDTQYF. DNA for the CDR3: TGTGCCAGCAGTTTAACGGGAGGAAACACAGATACGCAGTATTTT. J is TRBJ2-3 and V is TRBV28; 7 bases are a match to TRBD2. The CDR3 is made up of 15 amino acids. J gave up 2 bases and V 2 bases, and 4 bases lay outside the gene matches. Germline V gene lookup returns CDR1 MDHEN and CDR2 SYDVKM. The whole variable domain, filled in from reference TRBV28 and TRBJ2-3, reads DVKVTQSSRYLVKRTGEKVFLECVQDMDHENMFWYRQDPGLGLRLIYFSYDVKMKEKGDIPEGYSVSREKKERFSLILESASTNQTSMYLCASSLTGGNTDTQYFGPGTRLTVL.